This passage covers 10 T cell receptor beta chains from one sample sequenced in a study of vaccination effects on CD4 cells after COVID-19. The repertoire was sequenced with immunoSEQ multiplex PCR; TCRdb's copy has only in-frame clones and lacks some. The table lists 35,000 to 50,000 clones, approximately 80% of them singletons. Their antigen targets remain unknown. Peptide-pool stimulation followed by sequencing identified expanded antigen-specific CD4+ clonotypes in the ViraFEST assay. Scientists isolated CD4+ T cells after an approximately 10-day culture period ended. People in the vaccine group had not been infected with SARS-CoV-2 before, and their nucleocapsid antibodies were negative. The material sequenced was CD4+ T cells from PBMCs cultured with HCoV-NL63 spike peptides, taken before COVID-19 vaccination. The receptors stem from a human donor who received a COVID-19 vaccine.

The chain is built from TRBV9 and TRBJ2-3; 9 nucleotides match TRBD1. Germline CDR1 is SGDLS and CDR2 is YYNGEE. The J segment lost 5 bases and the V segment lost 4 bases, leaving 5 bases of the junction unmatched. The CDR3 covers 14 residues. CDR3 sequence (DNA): TGTGCCAGCAGCCCTGGGACAGGGATAGATACGCAGTATTTT. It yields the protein CASSPGTGIDTQYF. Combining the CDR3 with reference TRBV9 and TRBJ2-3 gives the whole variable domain DSGVTQTPKHLITATGQRVTLRCSPRSGDLSVYWYQQSLDQGLQFLIQYYNGEERAKGNILERFSAQQFPDLHSELNLSSLELGDSALYFCASSPGTGIDTQYFGPGTRLTVL.

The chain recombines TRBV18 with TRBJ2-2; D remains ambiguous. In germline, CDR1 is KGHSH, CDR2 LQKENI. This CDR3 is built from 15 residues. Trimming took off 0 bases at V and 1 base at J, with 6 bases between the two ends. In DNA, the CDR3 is TGTGCCAGCTCACCACCGAGCCGGAACACCGGGGAGCTGTTTTTT. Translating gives CASSPPSRNTGELFF.

In DNA form, the CDR3 reads TGCGCCAGCAGCTTGCCAGGGATGGGAGGCTACACCTTC. It yields the protein CASSLPGMGGYTF. The rearrangement links TRBV5-1 to TRBJ1-2; D may be TRBD1 (5 bases). The CDR3 is made up of 13 amino acids. Trimming shortened V by 1 base and J by 8 bases, and 12 bases separated the two germline ends. Germline values: CDR1 SGHRS, CDR2 YFSETQ.

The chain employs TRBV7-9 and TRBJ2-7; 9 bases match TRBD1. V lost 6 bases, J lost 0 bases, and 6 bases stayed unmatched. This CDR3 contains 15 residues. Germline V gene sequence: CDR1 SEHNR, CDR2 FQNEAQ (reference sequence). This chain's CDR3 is CASSVGQGFSYEQYV. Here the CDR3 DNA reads TGTGCCAGCAGTGTGGGACAGGGCTTCTCCTACGAGCAGTACGTC.

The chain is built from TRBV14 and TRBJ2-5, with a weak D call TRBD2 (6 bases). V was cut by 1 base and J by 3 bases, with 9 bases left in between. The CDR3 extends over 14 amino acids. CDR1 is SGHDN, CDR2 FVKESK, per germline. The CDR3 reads CASSQVGGKETQYF. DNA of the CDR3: TGTGCCAGCAGCCAAGTTGGGGGGAAAGAGACCCAGTACTTC.

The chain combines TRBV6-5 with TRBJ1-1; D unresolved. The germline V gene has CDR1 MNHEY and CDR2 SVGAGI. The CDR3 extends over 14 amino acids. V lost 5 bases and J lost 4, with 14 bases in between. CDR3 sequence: CASSLEAGVTEAFF. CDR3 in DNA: TGTGCCAGCAGTCTGGAGGCAGGAGTCACTGAAGCTTTCTTT.

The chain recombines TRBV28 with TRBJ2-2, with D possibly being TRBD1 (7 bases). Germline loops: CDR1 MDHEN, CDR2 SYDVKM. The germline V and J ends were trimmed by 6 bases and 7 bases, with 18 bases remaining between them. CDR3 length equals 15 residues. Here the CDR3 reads CASRGRTGPGGELFF. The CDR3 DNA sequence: TGTGCCAGCAGGGGGAGGACAGGCCCGGGCGGGGAGCTGTTTTTT. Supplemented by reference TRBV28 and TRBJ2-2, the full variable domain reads DVKVTQSSRYLVKRTGEKVFLECVQDMDHENMFWYRQDPGLGLRLIYFSYDVKMKEKGDIPEGYSVSREKKERFSLILESASTNQTSMYLCASRGRTGPGGELFFGEGSRLTVL.

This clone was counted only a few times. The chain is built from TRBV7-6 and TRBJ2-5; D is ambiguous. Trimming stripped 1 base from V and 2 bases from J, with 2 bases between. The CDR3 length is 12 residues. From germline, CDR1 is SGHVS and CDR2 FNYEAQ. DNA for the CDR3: TGTGCCAGCAGCTTAGTTCAAGAGACCCAGTACTTC. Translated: CASSLVQETQYF.

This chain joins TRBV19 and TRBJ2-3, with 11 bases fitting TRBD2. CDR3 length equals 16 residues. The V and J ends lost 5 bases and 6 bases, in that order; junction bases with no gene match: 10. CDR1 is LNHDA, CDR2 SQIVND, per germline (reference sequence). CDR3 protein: CASSPDIAGGGDTQYF. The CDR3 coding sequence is TGTGCCAGTAGTCCGGATATAGCGGGAGGGGGGGATACGCAGTATTTT.

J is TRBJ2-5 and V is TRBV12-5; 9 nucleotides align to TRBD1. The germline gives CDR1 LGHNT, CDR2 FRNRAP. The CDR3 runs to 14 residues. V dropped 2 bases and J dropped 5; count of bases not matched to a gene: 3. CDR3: CASGLNTGGETQYF. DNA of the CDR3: TGTGCTAGTGGTTTGAATACAGGGGGCGAGACCCAGTACTTC.